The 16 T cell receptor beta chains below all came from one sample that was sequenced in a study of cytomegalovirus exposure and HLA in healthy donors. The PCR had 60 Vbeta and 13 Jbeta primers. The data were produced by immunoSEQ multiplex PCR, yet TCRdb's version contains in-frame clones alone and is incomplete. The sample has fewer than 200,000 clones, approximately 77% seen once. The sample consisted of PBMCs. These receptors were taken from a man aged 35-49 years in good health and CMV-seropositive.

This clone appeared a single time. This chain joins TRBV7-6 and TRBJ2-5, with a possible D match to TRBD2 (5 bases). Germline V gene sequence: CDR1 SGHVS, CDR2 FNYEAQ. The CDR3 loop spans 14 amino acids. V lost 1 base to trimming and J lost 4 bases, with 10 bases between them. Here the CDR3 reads CASSLGTSLETQYF. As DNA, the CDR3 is TGTGCCAGCAGCTTAGGGACTTCGTTAGAGACCCAGTACTTC.

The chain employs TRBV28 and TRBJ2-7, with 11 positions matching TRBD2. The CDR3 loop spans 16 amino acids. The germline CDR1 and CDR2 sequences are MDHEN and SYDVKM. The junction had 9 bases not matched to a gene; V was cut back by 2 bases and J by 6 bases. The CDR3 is CASSLRLAGTLREQYF. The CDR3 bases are TGTGCCAGCAGTTTAAGACTAGCGGGGACGCTACGCGAGCAGTACTTC.

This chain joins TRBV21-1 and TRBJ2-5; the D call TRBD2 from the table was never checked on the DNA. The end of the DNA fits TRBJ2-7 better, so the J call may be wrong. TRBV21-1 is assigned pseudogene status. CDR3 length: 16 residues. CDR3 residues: CASSRPLGGGSPEQYF. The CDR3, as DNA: TGTGCCAGCAGCCGCCCCCTGGGCGGGGGGTCTCCCGAGCAGTACTTC.

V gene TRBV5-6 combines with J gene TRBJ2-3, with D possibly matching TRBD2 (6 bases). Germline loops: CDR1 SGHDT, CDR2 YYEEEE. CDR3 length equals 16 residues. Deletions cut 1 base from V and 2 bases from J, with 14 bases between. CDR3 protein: CASSLPRLGVTDTQYF. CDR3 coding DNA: TGTGCCAGCAGCTTGCCCCGACTAGGAGTCACAGATACGCAGTATTTT.

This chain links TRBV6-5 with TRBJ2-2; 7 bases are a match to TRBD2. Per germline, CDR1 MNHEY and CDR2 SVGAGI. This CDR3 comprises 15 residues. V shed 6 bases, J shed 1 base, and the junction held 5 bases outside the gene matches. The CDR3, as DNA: TGTGCCAGCAGGGAGGCGGGAGAGAACACCGGGGAGCTGTTTTTT. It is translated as CASREAGENTGELFF.

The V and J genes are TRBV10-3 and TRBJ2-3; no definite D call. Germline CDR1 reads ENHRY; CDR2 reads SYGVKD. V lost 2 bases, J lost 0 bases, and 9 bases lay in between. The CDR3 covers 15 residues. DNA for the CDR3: TGTGCCATCAGTGAGCCCACGACTAGCACAGATACGCAGTATTTT. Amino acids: CAISEPTTSTDTQYF.

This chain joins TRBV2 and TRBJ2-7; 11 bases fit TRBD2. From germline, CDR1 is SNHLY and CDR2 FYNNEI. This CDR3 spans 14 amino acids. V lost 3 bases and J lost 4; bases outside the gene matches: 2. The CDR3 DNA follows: TGTGCCAGCAGTGAGGGGACTAGCGGATACGAGCAGTACTTC. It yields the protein CASSEGTSGYEQYF.

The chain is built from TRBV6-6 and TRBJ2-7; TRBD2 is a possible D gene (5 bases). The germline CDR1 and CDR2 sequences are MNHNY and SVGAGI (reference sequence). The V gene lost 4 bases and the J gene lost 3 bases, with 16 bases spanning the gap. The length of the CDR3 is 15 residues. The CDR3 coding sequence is TGTGCCAGCAGTTCCTCTGGACTGGGAAACTACGAGCAGTACTTC. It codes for CASSSSGLGNYEQYF.

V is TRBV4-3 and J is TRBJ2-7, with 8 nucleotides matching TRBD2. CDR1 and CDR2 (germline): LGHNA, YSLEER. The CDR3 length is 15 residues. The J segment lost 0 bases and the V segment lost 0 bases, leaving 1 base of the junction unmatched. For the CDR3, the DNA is TGCGCCAGCAGCCAAGAGGCGGGAGGCTCCTACGAGCAGTACTTC. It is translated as CASSQEAGGSYEQYF.

The CDR3 sequence is CASTPTSNPSEQYF. Here the CDR3 DNA reads TGTGCCAGCACCCCAACTAGTAATCCGTCCGAGCAGTACTTC. The J gene is TRBJ2-7, the V gene TRBV6-5, with D possibly matching TRBD2 (5 bases). Trimming stripped 7 bases from V and 6 bases from J, with 19 bases between. Germline-derived CDR1 and CDR2 are MNHEY and SVGAGI. The CDR3 runs 14 residues.

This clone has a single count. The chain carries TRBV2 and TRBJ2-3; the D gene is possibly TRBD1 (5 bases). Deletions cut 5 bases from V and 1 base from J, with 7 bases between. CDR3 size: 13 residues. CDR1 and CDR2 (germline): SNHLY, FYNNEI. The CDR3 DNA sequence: TGTGCCAGCAGTCCACAGGGCACAGATACGCAGTATTTT. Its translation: CASSPQGTDTQYF.

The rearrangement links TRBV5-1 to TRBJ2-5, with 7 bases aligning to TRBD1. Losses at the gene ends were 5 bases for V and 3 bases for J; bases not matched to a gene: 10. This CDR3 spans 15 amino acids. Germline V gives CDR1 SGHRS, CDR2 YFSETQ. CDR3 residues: CASRLTGVVEETQYF. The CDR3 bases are TGCGCCAGCAGACTAACAGGGGTTGTTGAAGAGACCCAGTACTTC. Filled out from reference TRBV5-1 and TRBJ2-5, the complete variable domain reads KAGVTQTPRYLIKTRGQQVTLSCSPISGHRSVSWYQQTPGQGLQFLFEYFSETQRNKGNFPGRFSGRQFSNSRSEMNVSTLELGDSALYLCASRLTGVVEETQYFGPGTRLLVL.

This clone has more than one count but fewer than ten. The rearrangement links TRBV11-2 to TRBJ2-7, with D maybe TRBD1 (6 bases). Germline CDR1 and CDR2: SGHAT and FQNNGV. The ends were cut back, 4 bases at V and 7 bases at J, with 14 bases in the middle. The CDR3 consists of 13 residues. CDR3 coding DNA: TGTGCCAGCAGCTCCAACAGGGTGTGGGAGCAGTACTTC. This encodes CASSSNRVWEQYF.

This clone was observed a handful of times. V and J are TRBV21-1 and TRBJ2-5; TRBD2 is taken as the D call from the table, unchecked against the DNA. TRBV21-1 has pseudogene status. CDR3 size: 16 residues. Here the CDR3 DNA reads TGTGCCAGCAGCCCGTGGACTAGCGGAAACCAAGAGACCCAGTACTTC. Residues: CASSPWTSGNQETQYF.

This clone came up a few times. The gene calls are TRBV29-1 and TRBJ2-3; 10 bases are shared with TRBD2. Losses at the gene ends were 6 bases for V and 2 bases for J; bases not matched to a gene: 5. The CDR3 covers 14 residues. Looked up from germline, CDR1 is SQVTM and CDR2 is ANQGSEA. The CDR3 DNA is TGCAGCGTGCTGACTAGCGGGCACACAGATACGCAGTATTTT. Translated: CSVLTSGHTDTQYF.

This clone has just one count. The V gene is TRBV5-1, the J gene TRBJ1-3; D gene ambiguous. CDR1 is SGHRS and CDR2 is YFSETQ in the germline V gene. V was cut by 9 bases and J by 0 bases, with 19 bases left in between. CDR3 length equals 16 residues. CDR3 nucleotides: TGCGCCACCTCCCCCGGAGGCCAAAGCTCTGGAAACACCATATATTTT. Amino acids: CATSPGGQSSGNTIYF.